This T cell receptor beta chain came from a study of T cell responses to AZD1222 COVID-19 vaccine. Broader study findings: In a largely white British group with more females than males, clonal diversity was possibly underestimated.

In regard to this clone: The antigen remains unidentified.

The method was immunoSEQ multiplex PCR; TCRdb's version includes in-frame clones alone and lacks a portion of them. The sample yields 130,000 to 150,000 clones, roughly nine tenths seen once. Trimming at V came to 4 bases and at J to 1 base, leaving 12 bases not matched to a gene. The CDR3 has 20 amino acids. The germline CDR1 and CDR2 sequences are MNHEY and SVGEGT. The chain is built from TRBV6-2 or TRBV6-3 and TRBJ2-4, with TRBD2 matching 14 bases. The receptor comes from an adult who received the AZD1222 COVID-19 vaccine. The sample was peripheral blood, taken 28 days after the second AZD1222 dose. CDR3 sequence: CASSFRPGTSGSSAKNIQYF. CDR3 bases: TGTGCCAGCAGTTTTAGACCCGGGACTAGCGGGAGTTCGGCCAAAAACATTCAGTACTTC.